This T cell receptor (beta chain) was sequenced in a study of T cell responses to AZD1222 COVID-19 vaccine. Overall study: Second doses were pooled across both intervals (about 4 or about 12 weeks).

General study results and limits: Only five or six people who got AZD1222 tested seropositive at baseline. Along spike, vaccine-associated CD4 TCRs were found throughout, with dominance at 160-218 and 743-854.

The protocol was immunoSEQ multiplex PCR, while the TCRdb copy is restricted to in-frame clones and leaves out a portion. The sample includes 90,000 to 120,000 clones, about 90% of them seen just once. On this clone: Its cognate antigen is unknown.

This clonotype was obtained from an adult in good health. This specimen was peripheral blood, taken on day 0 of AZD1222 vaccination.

This chain's CDR3 is CASRGRQYYGYTF. DNA for the CDR3: TGTGCCAGCAGGGGAAGACAGTACTATGGCTACACCTTC. The chain has TRBV12-3 or TRBV12-4 and TRBJ1-2, with D possibly being TRBD1 (5 bases). Trimming removed 6 bases at V and 3 bases at J, with 11 bases between. The CDR3 is 13 amino acids.